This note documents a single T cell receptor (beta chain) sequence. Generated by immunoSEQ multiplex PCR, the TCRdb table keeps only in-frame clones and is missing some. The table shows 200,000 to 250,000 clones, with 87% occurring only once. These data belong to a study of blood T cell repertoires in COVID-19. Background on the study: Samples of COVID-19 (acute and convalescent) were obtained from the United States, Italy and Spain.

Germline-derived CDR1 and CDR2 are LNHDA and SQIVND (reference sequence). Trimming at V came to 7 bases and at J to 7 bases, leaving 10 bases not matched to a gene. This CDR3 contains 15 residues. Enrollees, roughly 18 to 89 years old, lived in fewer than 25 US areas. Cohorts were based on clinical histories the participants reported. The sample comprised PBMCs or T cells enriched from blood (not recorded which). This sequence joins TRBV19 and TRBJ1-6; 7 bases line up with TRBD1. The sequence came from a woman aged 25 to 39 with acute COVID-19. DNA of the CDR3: TGTGCCAGTACCCCAGGGACAGCAACAAATTCACCCCTCCACTTT. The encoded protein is CASTPGTATNSPLHF.